This TCR beta chain appears in the sequencing data of a study of cytomegalovirus exposure and HLA in healthy donors. Germline V gene lookup returns CDR1 GTSNPN and CDR2 SVGIG (reference sequence). The CDR3 is made up of 12 amino acids. The J segment lost 5 bases and the V segment lost 7 bases, leaving 7 bases of the junction unmatched. 13 Jbeta primers and 60 Vbeta primers were used for the PCR. Some clones are missing from TCRdb's copy, which holds only in-frame ones; the method was immunoSEQ multiplex PCR. The sample has roughly 100,000 clones; about 81% are singletons. The origin of this receptor is a young man in good health and CMV-seronegative. Sequencing input: PBMCs. The V gene is TRBV30, the J gene TRBJ2-7; 8 positions agree with TRBD1. The CDR3 sequence: CASGQGSNEQYF. The CDR3 DNA follows: TGTGCCTCCGGACAGGGCTCGAACGAGCAGTACTTC.